These 5 T cell receptor beta chains came from one sample sequenced in a study of T-cell reconstitution after alpha-beta-depleted transplantation in children. Construction of the TCRbeta library involved unique molecular identifiers. Each CDR3 protein gets one entry after TCRdb re-called the PCR reads with MiXCR. In the table there are around 200,000 distinct CDR3 sequences, 7.5% to 9.5% of which are singletons. The material sequenced was PBMCs, mostly from graft donor cells, taken 360 days after TCRalphabeta/CD19-depleted stem cell transplant. These receptors came from a male patient aged 2-10 years who had a stem cell transplant for acute myeloid leukemia, so the T cells may come from the graft donor.

This clonotype has more than one count but fewer than ten. One end of the junction fails to match germline, which may point to a read error. The gene calls are TRBV6-2 or TRBV6-3 and TRBJ1-1; no clear D gene. This CDR3 comprises 13 residues. Germline assignment: CDR1 MNHEY and CDR2 SVGEGT. The CDR3 region is CASRLDRNTEAVF. The DNA of the CDR3 is TGTGCCAGCAGGCTAGACCGGAACACTGAAGCTGTCTTT.

The chain uses TRBV7-2 and TRBJ1-4; D not resolved. Germline V lookup: CDR1 SGHTA, CDR2 FQGNSA. This CDR3 comprises 14 residues. V dropped 1 base and J dropped 4 bases, with 7 bases sitting between them. The CDR3 DNA sequence: TGTGCCAGCAGCTTAGGAGCTGTTAATGAAAAACTGTTTTTT. Translating gives CASSLGAVNEKLFF.

This clonotype has a handful of counts. CDR3 residues: CSAIIGHPNTEAFF. CDR3 bases: TGCAGTGCCATCATTGGACACCCGAACACTGAAGCTTTCTTT. The chain recombines TRBV20-1 with TRBJ1-1; tentatively, D is TRBD1 (5 bases). This CDR3 is built from 14 residues. Trimming cost V 6 bases and J 1 base, with 15 bases left between them. The germline gives CDR1 DFQATT, CDR2 SNEGSKA (reference sequence).

This clonotype was detected only a few times. This chain connects TRBV2 to TRBJ2-3; a possible D gene is TRBD2 (7 bases). From germline, CDR1 is SNHLY and CDR2 FYNNEI. With 6 bases removed from V and 2 bases from J, the gap between germline ends came to 21 bases. CDR3 length equals 17 residues. The chain's CDR3 is CASSEGGLAVFTDTQYF. The CDR3, as DNA: TGTGCCAGCAGCGAGGGGGGGCTAGCGGTATTCACAGATACGCAGTATTTT.

The J gene is TRBJ2-5, the V gene TRBV14; D gene unclear. Germline-derived CDR1 and CDR2 are SGHDN and FVKESK. This CDR3 has 14 residues. Trimming stripped 1 base from V and 5 bases from J, with 11 bases between. Written as DNA, the CDR3 is TGTGCCAGCAGCCAAGTTAACAGAAGGGAGACCCAGTACTTC. Its translation is CASSQVNRRETQYF.